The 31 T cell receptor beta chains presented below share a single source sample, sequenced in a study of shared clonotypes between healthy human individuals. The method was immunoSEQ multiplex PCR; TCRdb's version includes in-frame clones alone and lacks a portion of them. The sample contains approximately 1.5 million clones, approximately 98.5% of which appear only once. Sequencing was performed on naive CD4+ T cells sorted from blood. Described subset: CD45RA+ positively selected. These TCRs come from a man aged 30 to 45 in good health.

The CDR3 DNA is TGTGCCAGCAGTTTAAGGCGCGGGAGGGGCAGCTCCTACGAGCAGTACTTC. Translation gives CASSLRRGRGSSYEQYF. This sequence joins TRBV27 and TRBJ2-7; TRBD2 agrees at 9 bases. J was trimmed by 0 bases and V by 2 bases; bases with no gene match: 8. The CDR3 has 17 residues. Germline V lookup: CDR1 MNHEY, CDR2 SMNVEV (reference sequence).

In DNA, the CDR3 is TGTGCCAGCAGCCAGGTCAGGGGGCCTCGGTACGAGCAGTACTTC. Translating it yields CASSQVRGPRYEQYF. V usage is TRBV14 and J usage is TRBJ2-7, with 8 bases that match TRBD1. Trimming at V came to 3 bases and at J to 4 bases, leaving 8 bases not matched to a gene. This CDR3 spans 15 amino acids. CDR1 is SGHDN and CDR2 is FVKESK in the germline V gene.

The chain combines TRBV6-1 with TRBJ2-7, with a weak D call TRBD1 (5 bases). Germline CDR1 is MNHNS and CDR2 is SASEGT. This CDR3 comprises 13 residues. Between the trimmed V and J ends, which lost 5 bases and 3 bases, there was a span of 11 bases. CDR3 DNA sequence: TGTGCCAGCAGTACGTACACAGGCTACGAGCAGTACTTC. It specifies CASSTYTGYEQYF.

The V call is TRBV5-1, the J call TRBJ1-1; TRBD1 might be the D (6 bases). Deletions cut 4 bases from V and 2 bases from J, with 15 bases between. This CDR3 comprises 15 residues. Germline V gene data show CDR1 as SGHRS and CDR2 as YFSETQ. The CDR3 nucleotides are TGCGCCAGCAGCATCACCGGGACAAGTAACACTGAAGCTTTCTTT. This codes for CASSITGTSNTEAFF. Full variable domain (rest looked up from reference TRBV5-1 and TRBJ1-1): KAGVTQTPRYLIKTRGQQVTLSCSPISGHRSVSWYQQTPGQGLQFLFEYFSETQRNKGNFPGRFSGRQFSNSRSEMNVSTLELGDSALYLCASSITGTSNTEAFFGQGTRLTVV.

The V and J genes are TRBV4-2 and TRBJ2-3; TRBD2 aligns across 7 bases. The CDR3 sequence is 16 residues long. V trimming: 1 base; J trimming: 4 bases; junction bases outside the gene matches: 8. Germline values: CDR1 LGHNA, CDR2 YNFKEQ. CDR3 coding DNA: TGTGCCAGCAGCCAAGGTAGGCGGGAGTTGGCAGATACGCAGTATTTT. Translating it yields CASSQGRRELADTQYF.

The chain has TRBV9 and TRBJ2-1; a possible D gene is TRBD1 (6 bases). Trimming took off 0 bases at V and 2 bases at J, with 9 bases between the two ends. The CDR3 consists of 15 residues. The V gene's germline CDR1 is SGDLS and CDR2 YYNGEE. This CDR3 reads CASSVAGVAYNEQFF. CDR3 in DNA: TGTGCCAGCAGCGTAGCAGGGGTCGCCTACAATGAGCAGTTCTTC.

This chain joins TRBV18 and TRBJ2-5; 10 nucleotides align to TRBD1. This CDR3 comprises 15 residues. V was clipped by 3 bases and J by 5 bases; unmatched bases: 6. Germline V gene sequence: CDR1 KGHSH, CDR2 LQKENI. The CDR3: CASSPADRGPETQYF. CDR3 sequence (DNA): TGTGCCAGCTCACCCGCCGACAGGGGGCCTGAGACCCAGTACTTC.

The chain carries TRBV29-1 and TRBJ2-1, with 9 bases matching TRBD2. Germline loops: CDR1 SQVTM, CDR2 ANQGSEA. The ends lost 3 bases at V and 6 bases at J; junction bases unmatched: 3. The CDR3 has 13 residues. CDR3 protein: CSVETSGINEQFF. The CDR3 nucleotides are TGCAGCGTTGAGACTAGCGGCATCAATGAGCAGTTCTTC.

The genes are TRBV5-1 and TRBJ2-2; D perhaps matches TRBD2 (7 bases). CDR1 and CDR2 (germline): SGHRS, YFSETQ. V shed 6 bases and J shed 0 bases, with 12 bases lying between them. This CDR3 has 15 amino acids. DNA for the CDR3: TGCGCCAGCACCCCGGGGGGCTCGAACACCGGGGAGCTGTTTTTT. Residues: CASTPGGSNTGELFF.

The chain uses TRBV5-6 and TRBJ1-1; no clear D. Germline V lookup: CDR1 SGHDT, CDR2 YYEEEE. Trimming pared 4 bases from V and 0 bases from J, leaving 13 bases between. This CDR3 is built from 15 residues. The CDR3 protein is CASSTRRIMNTEAFF. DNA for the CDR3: TGTGCCAGCAGCACCCGAAGAATTATGAACACTGAAGCTTTCTTT.

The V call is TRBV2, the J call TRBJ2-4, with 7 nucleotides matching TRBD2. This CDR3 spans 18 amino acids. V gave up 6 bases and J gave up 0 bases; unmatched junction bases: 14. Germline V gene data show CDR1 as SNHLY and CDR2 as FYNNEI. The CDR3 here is CASRGLDLPRAAKNIQYF. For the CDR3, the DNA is TGTGCCAGCAGAGGACTAGATTTACCCCGGGCAGCCAAAAACATTCAGTACTTC.

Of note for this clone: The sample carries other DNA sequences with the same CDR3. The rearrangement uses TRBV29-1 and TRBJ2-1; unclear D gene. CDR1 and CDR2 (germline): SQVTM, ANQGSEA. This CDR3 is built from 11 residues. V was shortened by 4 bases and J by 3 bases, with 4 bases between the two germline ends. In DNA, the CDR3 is TGCAGCGTTGGAAGCTACAATGAGCAGTTCTTC. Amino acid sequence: CSVGSYNEQFF.

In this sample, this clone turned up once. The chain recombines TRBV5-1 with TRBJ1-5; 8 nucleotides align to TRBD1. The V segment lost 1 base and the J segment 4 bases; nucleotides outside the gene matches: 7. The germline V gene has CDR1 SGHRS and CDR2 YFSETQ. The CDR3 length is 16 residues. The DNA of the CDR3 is TGCGCCAGCAGCTTGTCAGGGGGCAACGGTAATCAGCCCCAGCATTTT. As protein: CASSLSGGNGNQPQHF.

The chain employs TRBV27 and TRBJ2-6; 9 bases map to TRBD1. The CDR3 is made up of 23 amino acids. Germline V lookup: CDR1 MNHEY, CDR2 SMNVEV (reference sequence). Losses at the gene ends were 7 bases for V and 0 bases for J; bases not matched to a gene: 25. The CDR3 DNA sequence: TGTGCCAGCACCAAACGTGGGACCTTCGCGAGGGACAGGGTTCACTCTGGGGCCAACGTCCTGACTTTC. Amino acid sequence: CASTKRGTFARDRVHSGANVLTF.

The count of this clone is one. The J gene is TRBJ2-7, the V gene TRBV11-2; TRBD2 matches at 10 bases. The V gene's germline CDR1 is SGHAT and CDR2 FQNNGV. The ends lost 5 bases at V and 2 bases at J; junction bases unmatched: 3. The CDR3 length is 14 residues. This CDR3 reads CASSRTSGPYEQYF. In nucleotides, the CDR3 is TGTGCCAGCAGCCGGACTAGCGGACCCTACGAGCAGTACTTC.

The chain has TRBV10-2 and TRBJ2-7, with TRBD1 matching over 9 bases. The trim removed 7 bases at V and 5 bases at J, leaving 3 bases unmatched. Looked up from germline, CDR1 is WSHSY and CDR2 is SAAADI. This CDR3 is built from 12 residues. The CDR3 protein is CASTRTGDEQYF. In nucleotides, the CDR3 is TGCGCCAGCACCCGGACAGGGGACGAGCAGTACTTC.

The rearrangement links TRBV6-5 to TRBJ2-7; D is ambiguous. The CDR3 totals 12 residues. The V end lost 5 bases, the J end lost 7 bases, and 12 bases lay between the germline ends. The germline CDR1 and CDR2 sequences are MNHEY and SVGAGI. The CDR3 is CASSPQLGEQYF. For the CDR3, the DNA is TGTGCCAGCAGTCCCCAGCTAGGGGAGCAGTACTTC.

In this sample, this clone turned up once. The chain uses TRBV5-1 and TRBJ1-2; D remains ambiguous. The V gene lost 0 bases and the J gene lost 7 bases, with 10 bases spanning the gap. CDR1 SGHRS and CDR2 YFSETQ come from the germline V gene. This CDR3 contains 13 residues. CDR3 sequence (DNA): TGCGCCAGCAGCTTGGTTGGTTCGAGTGGCTACACCTTC. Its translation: CASSLVGSSGYTF.

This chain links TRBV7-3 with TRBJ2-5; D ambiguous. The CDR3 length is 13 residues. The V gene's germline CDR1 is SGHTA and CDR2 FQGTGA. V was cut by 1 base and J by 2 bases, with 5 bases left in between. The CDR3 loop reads CASSLSRQETQYF. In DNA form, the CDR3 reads TGTGCCAGCAGCTTAAGCAGACAAGAGACCCAGTACTTC.

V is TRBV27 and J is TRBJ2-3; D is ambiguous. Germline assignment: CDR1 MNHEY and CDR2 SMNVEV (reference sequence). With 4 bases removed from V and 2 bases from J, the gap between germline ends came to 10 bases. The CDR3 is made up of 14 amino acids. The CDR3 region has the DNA TGTGCCAGCAGTTACTCTACAGCCACAGATACGCAGTATTTT. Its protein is CASSYSTATDTQYF.

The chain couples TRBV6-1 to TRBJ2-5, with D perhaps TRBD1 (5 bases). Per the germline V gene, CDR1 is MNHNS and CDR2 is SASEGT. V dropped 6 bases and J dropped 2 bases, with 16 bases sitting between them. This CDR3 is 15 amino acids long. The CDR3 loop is CASSDPSGRQETQYF. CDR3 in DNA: TGTGCCAGCAGCGACCCCTCAGGGCGGCAAGAGACCCAGTACTTC.

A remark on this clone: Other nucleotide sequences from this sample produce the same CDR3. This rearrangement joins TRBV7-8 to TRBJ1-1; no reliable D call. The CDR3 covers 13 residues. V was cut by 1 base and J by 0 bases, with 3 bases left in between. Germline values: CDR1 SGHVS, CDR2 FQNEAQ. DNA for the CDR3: TGTGCCAGCAGCTTAGACTTGAACACTGAAGCTTTCTTT. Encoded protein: CASSLDLNTEAFF.

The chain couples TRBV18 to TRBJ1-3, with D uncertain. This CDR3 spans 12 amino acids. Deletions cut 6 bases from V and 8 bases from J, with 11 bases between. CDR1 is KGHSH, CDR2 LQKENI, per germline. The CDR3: CASSPRKDTIYF. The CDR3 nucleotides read TGTGCCAGCTCCCCCCGGAAGGACACCATATATTTT.

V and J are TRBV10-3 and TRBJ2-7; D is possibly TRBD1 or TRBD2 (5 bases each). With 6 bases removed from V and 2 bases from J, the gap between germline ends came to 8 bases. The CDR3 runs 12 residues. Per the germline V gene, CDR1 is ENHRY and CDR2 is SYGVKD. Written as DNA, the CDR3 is TGTGCCATCAGGAGAGGGGCCTACGAGCAGTACTTC. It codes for CAIRRGAYEQYF.

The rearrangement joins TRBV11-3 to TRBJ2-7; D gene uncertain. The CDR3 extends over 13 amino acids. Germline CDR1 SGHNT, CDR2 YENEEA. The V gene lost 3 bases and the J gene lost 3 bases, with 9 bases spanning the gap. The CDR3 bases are TGTGCCAGCAGCTTGGACGGCCACTACGAGCAGTACTTC. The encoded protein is CASSLDGHYEQYF.

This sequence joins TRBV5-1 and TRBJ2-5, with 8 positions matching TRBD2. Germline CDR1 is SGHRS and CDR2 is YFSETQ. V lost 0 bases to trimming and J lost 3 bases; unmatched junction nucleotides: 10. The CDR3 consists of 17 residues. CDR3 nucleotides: TGCGCCAGCAGCTTGGCCCGGGTCGGGAGGGCGGAAGAGACCCAGTACTTC. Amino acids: CASSLARVGRAEETQYF.

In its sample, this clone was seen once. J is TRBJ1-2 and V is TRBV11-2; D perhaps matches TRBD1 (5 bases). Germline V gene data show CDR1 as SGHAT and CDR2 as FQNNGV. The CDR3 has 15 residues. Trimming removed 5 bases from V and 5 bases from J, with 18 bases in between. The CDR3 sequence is CASSLRGRPAYGYTF. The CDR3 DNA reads TGTGCCAGCAGCCTAAGGGGCAGACCCGCTTATGGCTACACCTTC.

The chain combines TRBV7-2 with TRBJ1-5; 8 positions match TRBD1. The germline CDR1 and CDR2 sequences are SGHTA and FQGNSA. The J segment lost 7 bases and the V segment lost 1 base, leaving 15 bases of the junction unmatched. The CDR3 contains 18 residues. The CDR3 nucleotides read TGTGCCAGCAGCTTAGGGGGCAGGGGGCGCGTCCAGGCCCAGCCCCAGCATTTT. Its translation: CASSLGGRGRVQAQPQHF.

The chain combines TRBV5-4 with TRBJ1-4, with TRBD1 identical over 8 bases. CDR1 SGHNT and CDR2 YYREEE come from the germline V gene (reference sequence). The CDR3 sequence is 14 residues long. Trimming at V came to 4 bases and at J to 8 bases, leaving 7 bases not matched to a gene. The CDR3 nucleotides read TGTGCCAGCAGCCTGGACAGGGACGGGGAAAAACTGTTTTTT. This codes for CASSLDRDGEKLFF.

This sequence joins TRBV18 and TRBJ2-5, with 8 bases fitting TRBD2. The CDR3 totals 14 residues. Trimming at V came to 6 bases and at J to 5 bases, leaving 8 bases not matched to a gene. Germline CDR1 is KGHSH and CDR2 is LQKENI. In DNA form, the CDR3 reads TGTGCCAGCTCGCCGGACTTAGCGGGGGAGACCCAGTACTTC. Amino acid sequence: CASSPDLAGETQYF. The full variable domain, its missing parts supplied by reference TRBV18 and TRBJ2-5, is NAGVMQNPRHLVRRRGQEARLRCSPMKGHSHVYWYRQLPEEGLKFMVYLQKENIIDESGMPKERFSAEFPKEGPSILRIQQVVRGDSAAYFCASSPDLAGETQYFGPGTRLLVL.

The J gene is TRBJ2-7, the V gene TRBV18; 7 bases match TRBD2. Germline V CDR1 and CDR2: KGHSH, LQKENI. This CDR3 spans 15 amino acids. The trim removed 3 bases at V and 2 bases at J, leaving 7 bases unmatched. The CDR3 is CASSPGREWPYEQYF. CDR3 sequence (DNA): TGTGCCAGCTCACCGGGGAGGGAGTGGCCCTACGAGCAGTACTTC.